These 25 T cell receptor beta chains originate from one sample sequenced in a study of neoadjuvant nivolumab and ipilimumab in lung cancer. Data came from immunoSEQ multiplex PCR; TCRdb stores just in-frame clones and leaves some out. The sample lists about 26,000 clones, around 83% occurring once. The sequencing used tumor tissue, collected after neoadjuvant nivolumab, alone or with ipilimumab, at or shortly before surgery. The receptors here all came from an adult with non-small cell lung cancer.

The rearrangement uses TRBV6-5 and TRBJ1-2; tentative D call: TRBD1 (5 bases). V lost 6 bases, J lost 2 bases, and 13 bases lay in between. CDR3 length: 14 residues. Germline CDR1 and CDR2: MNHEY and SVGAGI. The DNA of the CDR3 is TGTGCCAGCAGCGCTCCAGGGAGGAACTATGGCTACACCTTC. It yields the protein CASSAPGRNYGYTF.

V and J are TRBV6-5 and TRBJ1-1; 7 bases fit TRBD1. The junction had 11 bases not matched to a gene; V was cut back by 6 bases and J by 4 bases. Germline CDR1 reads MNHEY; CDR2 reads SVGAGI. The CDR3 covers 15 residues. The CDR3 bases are TGTGCCAGCAGCGAGTCGGACAGGACGACCACTGAAGCTTTCTTT. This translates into CASSESDRTTTEAFF.

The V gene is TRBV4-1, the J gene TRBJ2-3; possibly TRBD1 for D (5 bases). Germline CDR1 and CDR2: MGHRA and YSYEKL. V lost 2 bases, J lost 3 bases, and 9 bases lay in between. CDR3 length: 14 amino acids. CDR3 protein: CASSQIQGTDTQYF. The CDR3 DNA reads TGCGCCAGCAGCCAAATTCAGGGTACAGATACGCAGTATTTT.

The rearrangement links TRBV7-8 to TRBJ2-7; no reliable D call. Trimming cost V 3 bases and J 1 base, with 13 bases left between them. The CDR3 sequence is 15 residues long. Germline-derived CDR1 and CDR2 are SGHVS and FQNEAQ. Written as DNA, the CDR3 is TGTGCCAGCAGCTTCATTTCAGGACGATCCTACGAGCAGTACTTC. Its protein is CASSFISGRSYEQYF.

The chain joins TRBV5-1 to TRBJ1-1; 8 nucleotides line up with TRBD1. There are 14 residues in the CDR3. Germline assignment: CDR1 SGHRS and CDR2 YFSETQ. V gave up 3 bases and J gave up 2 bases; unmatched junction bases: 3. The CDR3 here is CASSSGTGNTEAFF. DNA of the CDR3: TGCGCCAGCAGCTCTGGGACAGGAAACACTGAAGCTTTCTTT. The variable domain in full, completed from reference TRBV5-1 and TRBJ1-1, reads KAGVTQTPRYLIKTRGQQVTLSCSPISGHRSVSWYQQTPGQGLQFLFEYFSETQRNKGNFPGRFSGRQFSNSRSEMNVSTLELGDSALYLCASSSGTGNTEAFFGQGTRLTVV.

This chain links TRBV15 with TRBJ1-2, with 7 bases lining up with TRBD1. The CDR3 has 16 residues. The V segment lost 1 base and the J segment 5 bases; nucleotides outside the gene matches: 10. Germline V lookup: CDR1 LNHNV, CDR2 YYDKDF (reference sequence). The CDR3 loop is CATSRGRTGLYYGYTF. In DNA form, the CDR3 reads TGTGCCACCAGCAGAGGTCGGACAGGCCTTTATTATGGCTACACCTTC.

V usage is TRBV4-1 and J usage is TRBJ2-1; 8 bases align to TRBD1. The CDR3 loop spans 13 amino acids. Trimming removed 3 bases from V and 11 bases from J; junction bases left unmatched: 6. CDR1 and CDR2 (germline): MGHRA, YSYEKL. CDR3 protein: CASSQGTGGQQFF. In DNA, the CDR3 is TGCGCCAGCAGCCAGGGGACAGGTGGGCAGCAGTTCTTC.

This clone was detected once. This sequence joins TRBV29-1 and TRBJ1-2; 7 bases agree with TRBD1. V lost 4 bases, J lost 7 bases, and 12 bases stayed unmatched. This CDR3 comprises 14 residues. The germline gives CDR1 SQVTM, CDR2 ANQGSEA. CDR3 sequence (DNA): TGCAGCGTTGCCCGTTACGGGACAGAAAGTGGCTACACCTTC. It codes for CSVARYGTESGYTF.

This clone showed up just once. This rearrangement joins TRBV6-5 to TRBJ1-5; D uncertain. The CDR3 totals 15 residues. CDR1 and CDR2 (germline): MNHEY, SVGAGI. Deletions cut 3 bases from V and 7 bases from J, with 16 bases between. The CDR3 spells CASSYDSSPRQPQHF. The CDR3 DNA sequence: TGTGCCAGCAGTTATGACTCCTCCCCACGGCAGCCCCAGCATTTT.

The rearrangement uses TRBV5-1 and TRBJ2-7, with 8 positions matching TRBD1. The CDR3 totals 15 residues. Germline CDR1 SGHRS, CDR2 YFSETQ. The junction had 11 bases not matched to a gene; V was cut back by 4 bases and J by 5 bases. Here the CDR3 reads CASSVDGQGINEQYF. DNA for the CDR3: TGCGCCAGCAGCGTTGATGGACAGGGAATTAACGAGCAGTACTTC.

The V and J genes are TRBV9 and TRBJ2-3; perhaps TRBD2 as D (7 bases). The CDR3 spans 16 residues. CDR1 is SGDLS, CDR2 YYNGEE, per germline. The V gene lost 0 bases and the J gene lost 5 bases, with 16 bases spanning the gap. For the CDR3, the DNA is TGTGCCAGCAGCGTAGATGGGGGGGGCGCCGGAGATACGCAGTATTTT. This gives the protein CASSVDGGGAGDTQYF.

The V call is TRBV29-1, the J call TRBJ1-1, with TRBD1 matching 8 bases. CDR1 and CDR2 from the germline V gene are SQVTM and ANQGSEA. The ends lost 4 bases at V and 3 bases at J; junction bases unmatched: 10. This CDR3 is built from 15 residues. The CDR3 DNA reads TGCAGCGTTGTAGCCTCCGACAGGGGTTACACTGAAGCTTTCTTT. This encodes CSVVASDRGYTEAFF.

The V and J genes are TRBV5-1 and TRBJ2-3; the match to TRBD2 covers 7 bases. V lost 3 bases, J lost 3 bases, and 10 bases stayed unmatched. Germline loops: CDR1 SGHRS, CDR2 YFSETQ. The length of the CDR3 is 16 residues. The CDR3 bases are TGCGCCAGCAGCTCGGGTTCTAGCGGTAATACAGATACGCAGTATTTT. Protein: CASSSGSSGNTDTQYF. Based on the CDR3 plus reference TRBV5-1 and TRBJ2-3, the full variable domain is KAGVTQTPRYLIKTRGQQVTLSCSPISGHRSVSWYQQTPGQGLQFLFEYFSETQRNKGNFPGRFSGRQFSNSRSEMNVSTLELGDSALYLCASSSGSSGNTDTQYFGPGTRLTVL.

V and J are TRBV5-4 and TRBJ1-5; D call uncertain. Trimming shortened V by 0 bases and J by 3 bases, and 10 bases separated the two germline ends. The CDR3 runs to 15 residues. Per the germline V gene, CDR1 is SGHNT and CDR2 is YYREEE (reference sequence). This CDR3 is CASSLATEFNQPQHF. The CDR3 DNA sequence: TGTGCCAGCAGCTTGGCCACAGAGTTCAATCAGCCCCAGCATTTT.

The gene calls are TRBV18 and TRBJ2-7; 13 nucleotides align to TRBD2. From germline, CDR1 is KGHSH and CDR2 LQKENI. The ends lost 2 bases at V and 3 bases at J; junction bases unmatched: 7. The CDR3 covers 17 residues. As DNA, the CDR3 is TGTGCCAGCTCACCAAGGACTAGCGGGAGTATTGTCTACGAGCAGTACTTC. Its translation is CASSPRTSGSIVYEQYF.

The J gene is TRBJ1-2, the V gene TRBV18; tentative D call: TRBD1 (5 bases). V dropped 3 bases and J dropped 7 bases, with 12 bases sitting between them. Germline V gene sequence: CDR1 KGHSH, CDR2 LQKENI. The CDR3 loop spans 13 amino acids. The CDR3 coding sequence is TGTGCCAGCTCACCCGACTTAAGGGGTGGCTACACCTTC. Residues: CASSPDLRGGYTF.

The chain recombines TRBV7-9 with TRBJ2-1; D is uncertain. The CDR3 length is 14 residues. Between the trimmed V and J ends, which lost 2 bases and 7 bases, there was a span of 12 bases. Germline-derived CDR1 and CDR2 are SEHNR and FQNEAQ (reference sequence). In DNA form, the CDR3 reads TGTGCCAGCAGCTTATCCCACTTGGCTAATGAGCAGTTCTTC. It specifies CASSLSHLANEQFF. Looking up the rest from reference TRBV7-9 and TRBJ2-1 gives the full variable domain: DTGVSQNPRHKITKRGQNVTFRCDPISEHNRLYWYRQTLGQGPEFLTYFQNEAQLEKSRLLSDRFSAERPKGSFSTLEIQRTEQGDSAMYLCASSLSHLANEQFFGPGTRLTVL.

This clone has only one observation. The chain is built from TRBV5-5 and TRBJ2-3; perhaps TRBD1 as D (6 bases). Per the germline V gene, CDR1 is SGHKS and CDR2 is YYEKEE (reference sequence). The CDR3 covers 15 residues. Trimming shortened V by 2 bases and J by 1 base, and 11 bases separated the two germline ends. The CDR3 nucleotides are TGTGCCAGCAGCTTATTGGGGGCGGGCACAGATACGCAGTATTTT. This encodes CASSLLGAGTDTQYF.

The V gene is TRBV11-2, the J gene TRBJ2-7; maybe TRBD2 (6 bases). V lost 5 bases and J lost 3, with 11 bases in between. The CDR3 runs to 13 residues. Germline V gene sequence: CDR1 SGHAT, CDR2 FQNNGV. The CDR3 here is CASSPGLYYEQYF. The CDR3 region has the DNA TGTGCCAGCAGCCCAGGACTATACTACGAGCAGTACTTC.

This CDR3 reads CSVALAGSKETQYF. The CDR3 DNA is TGCAGCGTTGCCCTAGCGGGATCGAAAGAGACCCAGTACTTC. The rearrangement joins TRBV29-1 to TRBJ2-5; 9 bases are shared with TRBD2. The CDR3 is 14 residues long. CDR1 and CDR2 from the germline V gene are SQVTM and ANQGSEA. V was clipped by 4 bases and J by 3 bases; unmatched bases: 6.

CDR3 sequence (DNA): TGTGCCAGCAGTTCCCCCCCCGCGGGAGGAATAAATGAGCAGTTCTTC. It yields the protein CASSSPPAGGINEQFF. V and J are TRBV5-4 and TRBJ2-1, with 8 bases aligning to TRBD2. CDR1 is SGHNT, CDR2 YYREEE, per germline (reference sequence). The ends lost 5 bases at V and 7 bases at J; junction bases unmatched: 14. This CDR3 spans 16 amino acids.

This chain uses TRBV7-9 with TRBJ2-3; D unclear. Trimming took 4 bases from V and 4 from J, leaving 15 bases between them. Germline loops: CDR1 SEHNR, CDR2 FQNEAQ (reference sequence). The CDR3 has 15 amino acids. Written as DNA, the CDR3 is TGTGCCAGCAGCTCCGTAGGAATTGTTGCAGATACGCAGTATTTT. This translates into CASSSVGIVADTQYF. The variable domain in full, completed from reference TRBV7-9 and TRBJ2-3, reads DTGVSQNPRHKITKRGQNVTFRCDPISEHNRLYWYRQTLGQGPEFLTYFQNEAQLEKSRLLSDRFSAERPKGSFSTLEIQRTEQGDSAMYLCASSSVGIVADTQYFGPGTRLTVL.

As DNA, the CDR3 is TGTGCCAGCAGCTTAGCGGGGCTAGCGGATTACTCCTACAATGAGCAGTTCTTC. It encodes CASSLAGLADYSYNEQFF. V and J are TRBV7-6 and TRBJ2-1, with TRBD2 identical over 7 bases. Per germline, CDR1 SGHVS and CDR2 FNYEAQ. The CDR3 consists of 18 residues. V lost 0 bases to trimming and J lost 0 bases; unmatched junction nucleotides: 8.

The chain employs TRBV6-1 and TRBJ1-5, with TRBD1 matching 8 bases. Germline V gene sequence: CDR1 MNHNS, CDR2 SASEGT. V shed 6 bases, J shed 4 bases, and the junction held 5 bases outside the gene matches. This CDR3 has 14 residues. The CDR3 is CASRKDRGNQPQHF. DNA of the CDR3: TGTGCCAGCAGGAAAGACAGGGGAAATCAGCCCCAGCATTTT.

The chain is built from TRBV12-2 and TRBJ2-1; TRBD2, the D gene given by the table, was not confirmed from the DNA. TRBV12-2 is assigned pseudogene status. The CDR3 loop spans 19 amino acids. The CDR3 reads CASRLDGRRVLESYNEQFF. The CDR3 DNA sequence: TGTGCAAGTCGCTTAGATGGTAGGAGGGTTCTAGAATCCTACAATGAGCAGTTCTTC.